In its sample, the clone carrying this T cell receptor (beta chain) was seen many times. The antigen is unknown. As part of library construction, unique molecular identifiers were attached to individual cDNA molecules. TCRdb reanalysed the 5' RACE reads using MiXCR and keeps one entry per CDR3 protein. The sample holds roughly 99,000 distinct CDR3 sequences, approximately 10% seen once. The data belong to a study of early T cells in non-severe SARS-CoV-2 infection. Study-wide background: With bulk RNA from unsorted whole blood as input, sequencing yielded unpaired chains. Study conclusions and caveats: Matching against VDJdb likely underestimated virus-specific expansions, favoring anti-spike CD8.

Germline CDR1 reads SGHTA; CDR2 reads FQGNSA. The CDR3 consists of 16 residues. V was clipped by 0 bases and J by 0 bases; unmatched bases: 0. Specimen: whole blood. The rearrangement joins TRBV7-2 to TRBJ2-2, with TRBD2 matching 8 bases. The sequence was collected from an adult who was a healthcare worker with PCR-confirmed SARS-CoV-2 infection or an uninfected control (not recorded which). The CDR3 DNA reads as TGTGCCAGCAGCTTAGCCGGGGGGGCGAACACCGGGGAGCTGTTTTTT. Translation: CASSLAGGANTGELFF.